This TCR beta chain was found in a study of shared clonotypes between healthy human individuals. The naive CD8 subset, CD45RO-negative cells positively selected for CCR7, excluded terminally differentiated effector memory CD45RA+ cells. Concerning this clone: What it binds is not known.

Profiling relied on immunoSEQ multiplex PCR, and the TCRdb table lists in-frame clones only, not all of them. The sample yields fewer than 850,000 clones, about 97% seen once. Findings and limits, study-wide: Sampling used blood alone; tissue repertoires probably differ.

V dropped 4 bases and J dropped 2 bases, with 13 bases sitting between them. The CDR3 contains 14 residues. Germline loops: CDR1 SGDLS, CDR2 YYNGEE. Sequencing was performed on naive CD8+ T cells sorted from blood. J is TRBJ2-7 and V is TRBV9; possibly TRBD2 for D (6 bases). This receptor was obtained from a man under 40 in good health. CDR3 in DNA: TGTGCCAGCAGCCCCGGGTGGGGGGCCTACGAGCAGTACTTC. Amino acids: CASSPGWGAYEQYF.